This passage covers 30 T cell receptor beta chains from one sample sequenced in a study of blood T cell repertoires in COVID-19. Assay: immunoSEQ multiplex PCR; the TCRdb copy retains only in-frame clones and omits some. Of 60,000 to 85,000 clones detected, around 88% appear once; the ten largest clones hold about 18%. Material: peripheral blood. The receptors stem from a human donor in a cohort sampled during active COVID-19.

The chain couples TRBV28 to TRBJ1-5; 9 bases are shared with TRBD1. With V trimmed by 6 bases and J by 1 base, 4 bases remained unmatched. Germline loops: CDR1 MDHEN, CDR2 SYDVKM. CDR3 size: 15 residues. The CDR3 loop reads CASRGQGGSNQPQHF. The CDR3, as DNA: TGTGCCAGCAGGGGACAGGGTGGGAGCAATCAGCCCCAGCATTTT.

The rearrangement joins TRBV5-1 to TRBJ2-7; the match to TRBD1 covers 10 bases. CDR3 size: 14 residues. The germline V gene encodes CDR1 SGHRS and CDR2 YFSETQ. The V gene end was trimmed by 4 bases and the J gene end by 3 bases; junction bases not matched to a gene: 4. CDR3 sequence reads: CASSPGTGVYEQYF. The DNA of the CDR3 is TGCGCCAGCAGCCCGGGGACAGGGGTCTACGAGCAGTACTTC.

The CDR3 coding sequence is TGTGCCAGCAGTTACATCGGGGGAGAACTGGGCTACACCTTC. Its translation is CASSYIGGELGYTF. The chain combines TRBV6-5 with TRBJ1-2; possible D gene TRBD1, 5 bases. Germline loops: CDR1 MNHEY, CDR2 SVGAGI. V was pared by 2 bases and J by 8 bases, with 15 bases between. The CDR3 contains 14 residues.

The V gene is TRBV5-1, the J gene TRBJ1-1; D gene unclear. CDR1 SGHRS and CDR2 YFSETQ come from the germline V gene. There are 15 residues in the CDR3. V was cut by 1 base and J by 0 bases, with 10 bases left in between. The CDR3 DNA is TGCGCCAGCAGCTTGCTTTCAGGCCTGAACACTGAAGCTTTCTTT. Protein sequence: CASSLLSGLNTEAFF.

V usage is TRBV6-5 and J usage is TRBJ2-1, with 8 positions matching TRBD1. The V gene's germline CDR1 is MNHEY and CDR2 SVGAGI. Trimming at V came to 2 bases and at J to 7 bases, leaving 7 bases not matched to a gene. This CDR3 is built from 15 residues. CDR3 sequence: CASSYRQGAKNEQFF. CDR3 DNA: TGTGCCAGCAGTTACCGTCAGGGGGCAAAAAATGAGCAGTTCTTC.

CDR3 sequence reads: CASSFRGLNYGYTF. The CDR3, as DNA: TGTGCCAGCAGCTTCAGGGGGCTGAACTATGGCTACACCTTC. This chain uses TRBV7-9 with TRBJ1-2; 8 positions agree with TRBD1. Germline trimming cut 3 bases from V and 2 bases from J; bases unmatched to any gene: 2. The CDR3 contains 14 residues. The germline gives CDR1 SEHNR, CDR2 FQNEAQ (reference sequence).

This chain joins TRBV11-2 and TRBJ2-7; 11 positions agree with TRBD2. Trimming took 7 bases from V and 2 from J; bases not matched to a gene: 7. CDR3 size: 15 residues. Germline V gene data show CDR1 as SGHAT and CDR2 as FQNNGV. This CDR3 is CASTSPGLAAYEQYF. The CDR3 nucleotides read TGTGCCAGCACCTCTCCGGGACTAGCGGCCTACGAGCAGTACTTC.

V is TRBV5-1 and J is TRBJ2-3; 8 bases fit TRBD1. The germline CDR1 and CDR2 sequences are SGHRS and YFSETQ. J lost 3 bases, V lost 1 base, and 7 bases had no gene match. The CDR3 spans 16 residues. Here the CDR3 reads CASSLNTGQVTDTQYF. As DNA, the CDR3 is TGCGCCAGCAGCTTGAATACGGGACAGGTTACAGATACGCAGTATTTT.

The chain combines TRBV7-9 with TRBJ2-1, with TRBD1 matching over 8 bases. Germline trimming cut 1 base from V and 2 bases from J; bases unmatched to any gene: 10. In germline, CDR1 is SEHNR, CDR2 FQNEAQ (reference sequence). The CDR3 is 18 residues long. The CDR3 sequence is CASSLGIIRDRTYNEQFF. The CDR3 bases are TGTGCCAGCAGCTTAGGCATCATCCGGGACAGGACCTACAATGAGCAGTTCTTC.

In nucleotides, the CDR3 is TGTGCCAGTAGTTCCCCCGGGGGTGCGCGCACTGAAGCTTTCTTT. Translated, it gives CASSSPGGARTEAFF. The chain carries TRBV19 and TRBJ1-1, with TRBD1 as a possible D gene (5 bases). This CDR3 has 15 residues. CDR1 is LNHDA, CDR2 SQIVND, per germline (reference sequence). The germline V and J ends were trimmed by 5 bases and 4 bases, with 17 bases remaining between them. Looking up the rest from reference TRBV19 and TRBJ1-1 gives the full variable domain: DGGITQSPKYLFRKEGQNVTLSCEQNLNHDAMYWYRQDPGQGLRLIYYSQIVNDFQKGDIAEGYSVSREKKESFPLTVTSAQKNPTAFYLCASSSPGGARTEAFFGQGTRLTVV.

Only one count was recorded for this clone. J is TRBJ2-7 and V is TRBV28, with D hard to call. Trimming took off 6 bases at V and 3 bases at J, with 15 bases between the two ends. There are 14 residues in the CDR3. The germline CDR1 and CDR2 sequences are MDHEN and SYDVKM. The CDR3 is CASSRRFPGYEQYF. In DNA, the CDR3 is TGTGCCAGCAGCCGGCGTTTCCCAGGCTACGAGCAGTACTTC.

V is TRBV7-3 and J is TRBJ2-1, with TRBD2 identical over 11 bases. The germline gives CDR1 SGHTA, CDR2 FQGTGA. The ends lost 3 bases at V and 8 bases at J; junction bases unmatched: 6. The CDR3 is 15 amino acids. The CDR3 bases are TGTGCCAGCAGCTTTAGCGGGAGGGCTTGGGATGAGCAGTTCTTC. This gives the protein CASSFSGRAWDEQFF.

This clone was counted at least ten times. The chain recombines TRBV4-2 with TRBJ2-3, with D possibly being TRBD1 (6 bases). CDR3 length: 18 amino acids. Germline V gene data show CDR1 as LGHNA and CDR2 as YNFKEQ. V lost 0 bases and J 2 bases, leaving 18 bases between the germline ends. CDR3 nucleotide sequence: TGTGCCAGCAGCCAAGATCTGGGGAACAGGGTATCCACAGATACGCAGTATTTT. It yields the protein CASSQDLGNRVSTDTQYF.

The genes are TRBV6-1 and TRBJ2-7; D is uncertain. Trimming took off 3 bases at V and 6 bases at J, with 12 bases between the two ends. Germline V lookup: CDR1 MNHNS, CDR2 SASEGT. There are 13 residues in the CDR3. This CDR3 reads CASSETRPGEQYF. CDR3 DNA sequence: TGTGCCAGCAGTGAGACCAGGCCCGGCGAGCAGTACTTC.

The chain uses TRBV11-1 and TRBJ2-7; 9 bases align to TRBD1. After removal of 8 bases from V and 2 bases from J, the junction contained 10 bases not matched to a gene. Germline V CDR1 and CDR2: SGHAT, FQDESV (reference sequence). The CDR3 consists of 15 residues. CDR3 sequence: CASGPRDRDPYEQYF. CDR3 in DNA: TGTGCCAGCGGGCCGCGGGACAGGGACCCCTACGAGCAGTACTTC. Combining the CDR3 with reference TRBV11-1 and TRBJ2-7 gives the whole variable domain EAEVAQSPRYKITEKSQAVAFWCDPISGHATLYWYRQILGQGPELLVQFQDESVVDDSQLPKDRFSAERLKGVDSTLKIQPAELGDSAMYLCASGPRDRDPYEQYFGPGTRLTVT.

The chain couples TRBV7-9 to TRBJ1-1; tentative D call: TRBD1 (6 bases). The germline V gene has CDR1 SEHNR and CDR2 FQNEAQ (reference sequence). This CDR3 is 14 amino acids long. V lost 1 base to trimming and J lost 6 bases, with 12 bases between them. The CDR3 spells CASSLVQGSAEAFF. CDR3 coding DNA: TGTGCCAGCAGCTTAGTTCAGGGGAGCGCTGAAGCTTTCTTT.

The chain has TRBV11-2 and TRBJ2-5; 7 bases are shared with TRBD2. Trimming took 3 bases from V and 2 from J; bases not matched to a gene: 6. The CDR3 is made up of 15 amino acids. Germline values: CDR1 SGHAT, CDR2 FQNNGV. The CDR3 coding sequence is TGTGCCAGCAGCTTTGGAGCGGGGATACAAGAGACCCAGTACTTC. This gives the protein CASSFGAGIQETQYF.

V and J are TRBV18 and TRBJ1-4, with D possibly matching TRBD1 (6 bases). The V end lost 6 bases, the J end lost 7 bases, and 18 bases lay between the germline ends. Germline V CDR1 and CDR2: KGHSH, LQKENI. CDR3 length equals 15 residues. The CDR3 sequence is CASSPRQGKGEKLFF. In DNA form, the CDR3 reads TGTGCCAGCTCGCCCCGTCAGGGGAAGGGTGAAAAACTGTTTTTT.

The gene calls are TRBV3-1 (or the pseudogene TRBV3-2) and TRBJ1-2; no definite D call. The CDR3 loop spans 14 amino acids. V was trimmed by 1 base and J by 2 bases, leaving 8 bases between them. Germline values: CDR1 LGHDT, CDR2 YNNKEL (reference sequence). CDR3 sequence: CASSQGSRNYGYTF. The CDR3 DNA sequence: TGTGCCAGCAGCCAAGGGTCCAGGAACTATGGCTACACCTTC.

A single count supports this clone. The rearrangement uses TRBV30 and TRBJ2-2; 9 nucleotides align to TRBD2. V gave up 4 bases and J gave up 6 bases; unmatched junction bases: 12. Germline CDR1 GTSNPN, CDR2 SVGIG (reference sequence). CDR3 length equals 16 residues. CDR3 amino acids: CAWNFLAGVYAGELFF. The CDR3 DNA follows: TGTGCCTGGAATTTTTTAGCGGGAGTGTATGCCGGGGAGCTGTTTTTT. Filled out from reference TRBV30 and TRBJ2-2, the complete variable domain reads SQTIHQWPATLVQPVGSPLSLECTVEGTSNPNLYWYRQAAGRGLQLLFYSVGIGQISSEVPQNLSASRPQDRQFILSSKKLLLSDSGFYLCAWNFLAGVYAGELFFGEGSRLTVL.

V usage is TRBV6-2 or TRBV6-3 and J usage is TRBJ1-1; the match to TRBD1 covers 7 bases. Germline V gene lookup returns CDR1 MNHEY and CDR2 SVGEGT. This CDR3 contains 13 residues. Trimming took 6 bases from V and 4 from J; bases not matched to a gene: 5. The DNA of the CDR3 is TGTGCCAGCAGCCGACCAGGGGGCACTGAAGCTTTCTTT. Translated, it gives CASSRPGGTEAFF.

The chain carries TRBV9 and TRBJ1-6; possibly TRBD1 for D (5 bases). Trimming left V 3 bases short and J 8 bases short, with 15 bases between. The CDR3 spans 15 residues. CDR1 SGDLS and CDR2 YYNGEE come from the germline V gene. The CDR3 DNA reads as TGTGCCAGCAGCGGGGGGGGTGGTATGGATTCACCCCTCCACTTT. Translating gives CASSGGGGMDSPLHF.

The rearrangement joins TRBV7-3 to TRBJ1-2, with 9 positions matching TRBD1. CDR1 and CDR2 (germline): SGHTA, FQGTGA. This CDR3 spans 15 amino acids. V shed 5 bases and J 2 bases; nucleotides not matched to a gene: 6. CDR3 in amino acids: CASSADRGGNYGYTF. The CDR3 nucleotides read TGTGCCAGCAGCGCGGACAGGGGTGGCAACTATGGCTACACCTTC.

The genes are TRBV28 and TRBJ2-7, with D possibly being TRBD2 (6 bases). This CDR3 comprises 15 residues. Germline V CDR1 and CDR2: MDHEN, SYDVKM. V lost 2 bases to trimming and J lost 11 bases, with 22 bases between them. The CDR3 coding sequence is TGTGCCAGCAGTTTAGGCGGGACCCAAGCCCCGACCGAGTACTTC. Translated: CASSLGGTQAPTEYF.

The chain recombines TRBV6-2 or TRBV6-3 with TRBJ1-6; D not certain. V lost 6 bases and J lost 9, with 15 bases in between. From germline, CDR1 is MNHEY and CDR2 SVGEGT. The CDR3 extends over 14 amino acids. The CDR3 is CASSPLTSSSPLHF. The DNA for the CDR3 is TGTGCCAGCAGCCCCCTTACGTCGAGTTCACCCCTCCACTTT.

V and J are TRBV18 and TRBJ1-1; 10 nucleotides match TRBD1. V gave up 3 bases and J gave up 0 bases; unmatched junction bases: 4. This CDR3 region has 16 residues. The germline gives CDR1 KGHSH, CDR2 LQKENI. CDR3 sequence (DNA): TGTGCCAGCTCACCCGGGACAGGGGTACTGAACACTGAAGCTTTCTTT. This encodes CASSPGTGVLNTEAFF. The entire variable domain, with the rest obtained from reference TRBV18 and TRBJ1-1, is as follows: NAGVMQNPRHLVRRRGQEARLRCSPMKGHSHVYWYRQLPEEGLKFMVYLQKENIIDESGMPKERFSAEFPKEGPSILRIQQVVRGDSAAYFCASSPGTGVLNTEAFFGQGTRLTVV.

The rearrangement links TRBV7-6 to TRBJ1-6; D is unresolved. The V gene's germline CDR1 is SGHVS and CDR2 FNYEAQ. This CDR3 spans 14 amino acids. V lost 5 bases, J lost 8 bases, and 13 bases lay in between. The CDR3 is CASSNGPADSPLHF. The CDR3 region has the DNA TGTGCCAGCAGCAATGGCCCCGCGGATTCACCCCTCCACTTT. Full variable domain (missing parts from reference TRBV7-6 and TRBJ1-6): GAGVSQSPRYKVTKRGQDVALRCDPISGHVSLYWYRQALGQGPEFLTYFNYEAQQDKSGLPNDRFSAERPEGSISTLTIQRTEQRDSAMYRCASSNGPADSPLHFGNGTRLTVT.

V gene TRBV5-6 combines with J gene TRBJ2-7, with TRBD2 matching over 8 bases. This CDR3 contains 15 residues. V lost 4 bases and J lost 2; bases outside the gene matches: 8. Germline-derived CDR1 and CDR2 are SGHDT and YYEEEE. CDR3 protein: CASSPGGDATYEQYF. CDR3 bases: TGTGCCAGCAGCCCCGGGGGGGATGCTACCTACGAGCAGTACTTC.

The chain employs TRBV19 and TRBJ2-7; 11 nucleotides agree with TRBD2. From germline, CDR1 is LNHDA and CDR2 SQIVND (reference sequence). V lost 2 bases, J lost 2 bases, and 8 bases stayed unmatched. The CDR3 consists of 17 residues. In DNA form, the CDR3 reads TGTGCCAGTAGTATATCGGCTAGCGGGGGGCACCCCTACGAGCAGTACTTC. This gives the protein CASSISASGGHPYEQYF.

The V and J genes are TRBV16 and TRBJ2-7; a possible D gene is TRBD1 (6 bases). CDR3 length: 14 amino acids. The V gene's germline CDR1 is KGHSY and CDR2 FQNENV. Trimming left V 2 bases short and J 1 base short, with 9 bases between. The CDR3, as DNA: TGTGCCAGCAGCCAACAACAGGGTTCCTACGAGCAGTACTTC. It codes for CASSQQQGSYEQYF.